Shown below are 29 T cell receptor beta chains from a single sample sequenced in a study of cytomegalovirus exposure and HLA in healthy donors. The PCR used 60 Vbeta and 13 Jbeta primers. Clones were read by immunoSEQ multiplex PCR, and TCRdb kept only the in-frame ones, dropping some. This sample has fewer than 120,000 clones, with around 79% found just once. The sequenced sample was PBMCs. The receptors shown here come from a woman aged 30 to 39 in good health and CMV-seronegative.

The CDR3 loop is CATGGFDYNEQFF. CDR3 nucleotides: TGTGCCACAGGAGGATTCGATTACAATGAGCAGTTCTTC. The chain carries TRBV6-5 and TRBJ2-1; a weak D match, TRBD2 (5 bases). The V gene lost 10 bases and the J gene lost 4 bases, with 14 bases spanning the gap. Per germline, CDR1 MNHEY and CDR2 SVGAGI. This CDR3 has 13 amino acids.

The chain employs TRBV28 and TRBJ2-7; 7 bases fit TRBD1. With 7 bases clipped from V and 2 bases from J, the junction kept 5 bases outside the gene matches. Germline V CDR1 and CDR2: MDHEN, SYDVKM. CDR3 length equals 13 residues. The CDR3 spells CASTNQGAYEQYF. CDR3 bases: TGTGCCAGCACCAACCAGGGGGCCTACGAGCAGTACTTC.

The chain recombines TRBV4-1 with TRBJ2-3, with D possibly being TRBD1 (5 bases). Trimming removed 4 bases at V and 1 base at J, with 18 bases between. The germline V gene has CDR1 MGHRA and CDR2 YSYEKL. The CDR3 loop spans 17 amino acids. CDR3 residues: CASSLLRNRPGTDTQYF. CDR3 in DNA: TGCGCCAGCAGCCTCCTCCGGAACAGGCCGGGCACAGATACGCAGTATTTT.

This clone was found once. V gene TRBV29-1 combines with J gene TRBJ2-1, with 8 positions matching TRBD1. Germline V CDR1 and CDR2: SQVTM, ANQGSEA. V shed 4 bases, J shed 3 bases, and the junction held 20 bases outside the gene matches. The CDR3 is 19 residues long. CDR3 amino acids: CSVGGWTGLTGTGYNEQFF. CDR3 sequence (DNA): TGCAGCGTTGGGGGATGGACAGGTTTAACGGGGACAGGCTACAATGAGCAGTTCTTC.

The genes are TRBV4-3 and TRBJ2-7; no clear D. V lost 4 bases and J lost 0, with 10 bases in between. The germline V gene encodes CDR1 LGHNA and CDR2 YSLEER. This CDR3 is 14 amino acids long. The CDR3 sequence is CASSPRLSSYEQYF. CDR3 coding DNA: TGCGCCAGCAGCCCCCGTTTGAGCTCCTACGAGCAGTACTTC.

The chain carries TRBV28 and TRBJ2-1; 9 nucleotides agree with TRBD1. V gave up 6 bases and J gave up 10 bases; unmatched junction bases: 10. Per the germline V gene, CDR1 is MDHEN and CDR2 is SYDVKM. The CDR3 contains 14 residues. The CDR3 DNA reads as TGTGCCAGCAGGGGACAGGGAAGAGGCGTGGAGCAGTTCTTC. It yields the protein CASRGQGRGVEQFF.

V gene TRBV4-3 combines with J gene TRBJ2-1; 7 nucleotides match TRBD2. Germline CDR1 and CDR2: LGHNA and YSLEER. V gave up 0 bases and J gave up 5 bases; unmatched junction bases: 16. This CDR3 spans 19 amino acids. The CDR3 protein is CASSQETTRAGHPHNEQFF. The CDR3 coding sequence is TGCGCCAGCAGCCAAGAGACGACCCGAGCGGGGCACCCCCACAATGAGCAGTTCTTC.

This clone has only a few counts. The V call is TRBV2, the J call TRBJ2-3, with 9 bases lining up with TRBD2. Germline lookup yields CDR1 SNHLY and CDR2 FYNNEI. The CDR3 sequence is 14 residues long. The V and J ends lost 10 bases and 2 bases, in that order; junction bases with no gene match: 7. The CDR3 region has the DNA TGTGCCAACGGACTAGCGAGTTCCACAGATACGCAGTATTTT. Its translation is CANGLASSTDTQYF.

V and J are TRBV28 and TRBJ1-5; no definite D call. CDR1 MDHEN and CDR2 SYDVKM come from the germline V gene. CDR3 length: 15 amino acids. Trimming pared 6 bases from V and 0 bases from J, leaving 12 bases between. The CDR3 protein is CASSFERTSNQPQHF. Here the CDR3 DNA reads TGTGCCAGCAGCTTTGAGAGAACTAGCAATCAGCCCCAGCATTTT.

There are a few counts of this clone. The V gene is TRBV6-6, the J gene TRBJ1-5, with 7 positions matching TRBD1. Losses at the gene ends were 6 bases for V and 0 bases for J; bases not matched to a gene: 8. CDR1 is MNHNY and CDR2 is SVGAGI in the germline V gene (reference sequence). The CDR3 is 16 amino acids. Written as DNA, the CDR3 is TGTGCCAGCAGACGCGGACAGGTCTATAGCAATCAGCCCCAGCATTTT. Protein: CASRRGQVYSNQPQHF.

The V and J genes are TRBV7-9 and TRBJ2-5, with D unclear. Between the trimmed V and J ends, which lost 1 base and 3 bases, there was a span of 9 bases. The CDR3 contains 14 residues. Germline V gene lookup returns CDR1 SEHNR and CDR2 FQNEAQ (reference sequence). The CDR3 DNA reads as TGTGCCAGCAGCTTAGGAGGCGGAAAAGAGACCCAGTACTTC. Translating it yields CASSLGGGKETQYF.

This clone was found once. The chain combines TRBV13 with TRBJ2-4, with 9 bases matching TRBD1. With 8 bases clipped from V and 0 bases from J, the junction kept 11 bases outside the gene matches. From germline, CDR1 is PRHDT and CDR2 FYEKMQ (reference sequence). The CDR3 length is 17 residues. The CDR3 sequence is CASARTGDFIAKNIQYF. CDR3 bases: TGTGCCAGCGCGCGGACAGGGGATTTTATAGCCAAAAACATTCAGTACTTC.

This clone was seen just once. This chain joins TRBV14 and TRBJ1-1, with a weak D call TRBD1 (5 bases). The germline V gene encodes CDR1 SGHDN and CDR2 FVKESK. The CDR3 is made up of 15 amino acids. V was cut by 5 bases and J by 4 bases, with 17 bases left in between. Here the CDR3 reads CASSAHQGKGTEAFF. Written as DNA, the CDR3 is TGTGCCAGCAGCGCACACCAGGGAAAGGGCACTGAAGCTTTCTTT.

V usage is TRBV7-2 and J usage is TRBJ2-1; 7 bases map to TRBD2. Germline CDR1 reads SGHTA; CDR2 reads FQGNSA. The CDR3 covers 15 residues. V was pared by 2 bases and J by 9 bases, with 10 bases of the junction left unmatched. CDR3 DNA sequence: TGTGCCAGCAGCTTATTCGGCGGGGGTGAGGTTGAGCAGTTCTTC. Residues: CASSLFGGGEVEQFF.

About this clone: Within the sample, other DNA sequences also encode this same CDR3. In DNA, the CDR3 is TGTGCCTGGAGTGTAGGGGGGGCTCAAGAGACCCAGTACTTC. This gives the protein CAWSVGGAQETQYF. This sequence joins TRBV30 and TRBJ2-5; tentative D call: TRBD2 (7 bases). This CDR3 is 14 amino acids long. V lost 0 bases to trimming and J lost 2 bases, with 10 bases between them. The V gene's germline CDR1 is GTSNPN and CDR2 SVGIG (reference sequence). Supplemented by reference TRBV30 and TRBJ2-5, the full variable domain reads SQTIHQWPATLVQPVGSPLSLECTVEGTSNPNLYWYRQAAGRGLQLLFYSVGIGQISSEVPQNLSASRPQDRQFILSSKKLLLSDSGFYLCAWSVGGAQETQYFGPGTRLLVL.

V gene TRBV6-5 combines with J gene TRBJ2-3; maybe TRBD2 (5 bases). V gave up 6 bases and J gave up 5 bases, with 15 bases separating them. CDR3 length: 14 amino acids. Germline loops: CDR1 MNHEY, CDR2 SVGAGI. CDR3 DNA sequence: TGTGCCAGCAGCGTGGACTCCCGGCAAGATACGCAGTATTTT. It encodes CASSVDSRQDTQYF.

The chain links TRBV28 to TRBJ1-1; a weak D match, TRBD1 (6 bases). CDR1 MDHEN and CDR2 SYDVKM come from the germline V gene. The CDR3 is made up of 15 amino acids. The V and J ends lost 2 bases and 1 base respectively, with 11 bases between them. Written as DNA, the CDR3 is TGTGCCAGCAGTTTAACAGGGAATGGGAACACTGAAGCTTTCTTT. Its translation is CASSLTGNGNTEAFF.

The rearrangement joins TRBV6-5 to TRBJ1-6; 10 bases are shared with TRBD1. Germline loops: CDR1 MNHEY, CDR2 SVGAGI. The CDR3 runs to 14 residues. Trimming removed 6 bases from V and 8 bases from J; junction bases left unmatched: 4. The CDR3 protein is CASSRDRGYSPLHF. CDR3 coding DNA: TGTGCCAGCAGCCGGGACAGGGGTTATTCACCCCTCCACTTT.

This chain connects TRBV4-2 to TRBJ2-2; 7 nucleotides line up with TRBD1. The V and J ends lost 0 bases and 1 base, in that order; junction bases with no gene match: 11. Germline CDR1 and CDR2: LGHNA and YNFKEQ. The CDR3 length is 19 residues. The CDR3 DNA follows: TGTGCCAGCAGCCAAGATATGATCGGGGCAGGGGGGAACACCGGGGAGCTGTTTTTT. This translates into CASSQDMIGAGGNTGELFF.

The V and J genes are TRBV7-8 and TRBJ2-7; 16 bases match TRBD2. CDR1 is SGHVS and CDR2 is FQNEAQ in the germline V gene. V shed 5 bases, J shed 2 bases, and the junction held 9 bases outside the gene matches. CDR3 size: 18 residues. CDR3 in amino acids: CASSLTGTSGRAAYEQYF. The CDR3 nucleotides are TGTGCCAGCAGCCTCACCGGGACTAGCGGGAGGGCCGCCTACGAGCAGTACTTC.

The chain employs TRBV2 and TRBJ2-1; maybe TRBD1 (6 bases). The CDR3 has 14 residues. CDR1 SNHLY and CDR2 FYNNEI come from the germline V gene. V was clipped by 10 bases and J by 7 bases, with 20 bases between them. This chain's CDR3 is CATRLWTELNEQFF. The CDR3 DNA reads TGTGCCACCCGATTATGGACAGAATTAAATGAGCAGTTCTTC.

The rearrangement links TRBV5-1 to TRBJ2-5, with 7 nucleotides matching TRBD1. Trimming took 4 bases from V and 1 from J; bases not matched to a gene: 16. The CDR3 is made up of 18 amino acids. The V gene's germline CDR1 is SGHRS and CDR2 YFSETQ. The CDR3 region has the DNA TGCGCCAGCAGCCCCCTAAACTCCCACAGGGGCATCCAAGAGACCCAGTACTTC. Its translation: CASSPLNSHRGIQETQYF. Complete variable domain (other parts from reference TRBV5-1 and TRBJ2-5): KAGVTQTPRYLIKTRGQQVTLSCSPISGHRSVSWYQQTPGQGLQFLFEYFSETQRNKGNFPGRFSGRQFSNSRSEMNVSTLELGDSALYLCASSPLNSHRGIQETQYFGPGTRLLVL.

This clone appeared a few times. The V and J genes are TRBV27 and TRBJ1-1; TRBD1 matches 8 bases. This CDR3 has 14 residues. The V gene end was trimmed by 2 bases and the J gene end by 4 bases; junction bases not matched to a gene: 3. Per the germline V gene, CDR1 is MNHEY and CDR2 is SMNVEV (reference sequence). The CDR3 is CASSLQGASTEAFF. The CDR3 nucleotides read TGTGCCAGCAGTTTACAGGGGGCTAGCACTGAAGCTTTCTTT.

This chain uses TRBV30 with TRBJ1-2; 7 bases are a match to TRBD1. The V gene end was trimmed by 3 bases and the J gene end by 4 bases; junction bases not matched to a gene: 2. This CDR3 has 12 residues. Per germline, CDR1 GTSNPN and CDR2 SVGIG (reference sequence). CDR3 nucleotides: TGTGCCTGGAGACAGGGGAGCTATGGCTACACCTTC. Amino acid sequence: CAWRQGSYGYTF.

The CDR3 reads CASSPGNQPQHF. CDR3 in DNA: TGTGCCAGCAGTCCGGGGAATCAGCCCCAGCATTTT. The chain recombines TRBV28 with TRBJ1-5; D gene uncertain. CDR1 is MDHEN and CDR2 is SYDVKM in the germline V gene. Trimming pared 5 bases from V and 4 bases from J, leaving 6 bases between. This CDR3 spans 12 amino acids.

This clone was recorded once. The chain uses TRBV7-9 and TRBJ1-2, with D maybe TRBD1 (6 bases). The CDR3 runs to 15 residues. Per the germline V gene, CDR1 is SEHNR and CDR2 is FQNEAQ (reference sequence). V was shortened by 5 bases and J by 1 base, with 14 bases between the two germline ends. The CDR3 reads CASSPKGVVNYGYTF. The CDR3 nucleotides read TGTGCCAGCAGCCCGAAGGGGGTAGTTAACTATGGCTACACCTTC.

This rearrangement joins TRBV7-2 to TRBJ2-1; 9 nucleotides align to TRBD1. Germline V gene sequence: CDR1 SGHTA, CDR2 FQGNSA. The CDR3 consists of 15 residues. The trim removed 7 bases at V and 8 bases at J, leaving 12 bases unmatched. The CDR3 is CASTLSGTGLDEQFF. The CDR3 nucleotides read TGTGCCAGCACTCTGAGCGGGACAGGGCTCGATGAGCAGTTCTTC.

The rearrangement links TRBV5-6 to TRBJ1-2, with D hard to call. CDR3 length equals 16 residues. Germline V gene sequence: CDR1 SGHDT, CDR2 YYEEEE. The V and J ends lost 0 bases and 0 bases respectively, with 12 bases between them. CDR3 in DNA: TGTGCCAGCAGCTTGGCGGTGTCCGTTTCTAACTATGGCTACACCTTC. Protein: CASSLAVSVSNYGYTF. Looking up the rest from reference TRBV5-6 and TRBJ1-2 gives the full variable domain: DAGVTQSPTHLIKTRGQQVTLRCSPKSGHDTVSWYQQALGQGPQFIFQYYEEEERQRGNFPDRFSGHQFPNYSSELNVNALLLGDSALYLCASSLAVSVSNYGYTFGSGTRLTVV.

The table lists this clone with a few counts. J is TRBJ2-1 and V is TRBV11-3; D not resolved. Germline-derived CDR1 and CDR2 are SGHNT and YENEEA. The CDR3 is 12 amino acids. Trimming stripped 0 bases from V and 7 bases from J, with 4 bases between. CDR3: CASSLDSNEQFF. In nucleotides, the CDR3 is TGTGCCAGCAGCTTAGATTCTAATGAGCAGTTCTTC.